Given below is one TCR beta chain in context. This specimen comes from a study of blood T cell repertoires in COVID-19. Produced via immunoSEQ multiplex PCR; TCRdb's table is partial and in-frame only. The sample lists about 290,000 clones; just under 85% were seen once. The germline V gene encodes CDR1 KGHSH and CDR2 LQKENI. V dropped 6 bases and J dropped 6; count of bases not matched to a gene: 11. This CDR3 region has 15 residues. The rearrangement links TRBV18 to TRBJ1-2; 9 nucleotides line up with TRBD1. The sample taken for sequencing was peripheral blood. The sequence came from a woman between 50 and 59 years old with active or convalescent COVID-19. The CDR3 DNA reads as TGTGCCAGCTCCGTTAGACAGGGGGTTACTGATGGCTACACCTTC. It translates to CASSVRQGVTDGYTF.